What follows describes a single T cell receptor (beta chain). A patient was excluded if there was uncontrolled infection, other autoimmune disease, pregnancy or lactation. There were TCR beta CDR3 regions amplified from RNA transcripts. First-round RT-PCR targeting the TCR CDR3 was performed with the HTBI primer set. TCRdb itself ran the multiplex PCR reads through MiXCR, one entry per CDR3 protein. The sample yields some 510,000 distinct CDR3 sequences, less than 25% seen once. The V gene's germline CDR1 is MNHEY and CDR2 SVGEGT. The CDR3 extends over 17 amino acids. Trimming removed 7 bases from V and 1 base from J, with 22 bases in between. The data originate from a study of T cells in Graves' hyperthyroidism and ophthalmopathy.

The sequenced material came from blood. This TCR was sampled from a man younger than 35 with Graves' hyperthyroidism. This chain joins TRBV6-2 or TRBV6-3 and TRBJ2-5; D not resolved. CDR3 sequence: CASNFYPPGRSQETQYF. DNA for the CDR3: TGTGCCAGCAATTTCTACCCCCCTGGAAGGTCCCAAGAGACCCAGTACTTC.